These 28 T cell receptor beta chains share one sample of origin, sequenced in a study of blood T cell repertoires in COVID-19. Measured with immunoSEQ multiplex PCR; TCRdb has only the in-frame clones, and not every one. The table has about 360,000 clones, approximately 86% seen once. The sequencing input was peripheral blood. Receptor source: a woman aged 55-70 years with COVID-19, enrolled during active disease.

The chain has TRBV18 and TRBJ2-1; TRBD1 matches at 8 bases. CDR1 KGHSH and CDR2 LQKENI come from the germline V gene. The V and J ends lost 2 bases and 5 bases, in that order; junction bases with no gene match: 8. The CDR3 totals 16 residues. The CDR3 region is CASSPASGGRHNEQFF. The CDR3 DNA reads TGTGCCAGCTCACCAGCCTCAGGGGGCAGGCACAATGAGCAGTTCTTC.

This clone was counted a single time. The chain links TRBV7-2 to TRBJ2-5; 7 nucleotides line up with TRBD1. Trimming cost V 1 base and J 3 bases; bases outside gene matches: 5. This CDR3 is built from 15 residues. The V gene's germline CDR1 is SGHTA and CDR2 FQGNSA. Here the CDR3 reads CASSLVWTGKETQYF. For the CDR3, the DNA is TGTGCCAGCAGCTTAGTGTGGACAGGAAAAGAGACCCAGTACTTC.

The CDR3 sequence: CASSPLDGGTEAFF. The CDR3 DNA reads TGTGCCAGCTCACCTCTGGACGGGGGGACTGAAGCTTTCTTT. The chain carries TRBV18 and TRBJ1-1; the D gene is possibly TRBD1 (5 bases). Germline V gives CDR1 KGHSH, CDR2 LQKENI. V shed 3 bases and J shed 5 bases, with 13 bases lying between them. The CDR3 contains 14 residues.

This sequence joins TRBV7-8 and TRBJ1-4; D might be TRBD1 (6 bases). In germline, CDR1 is SGHVS, CDR2 FQNEAQ. The CDR3 sequence is 16 residues long. V was trimmed by 0 bases and J by 7 bases, leaving 15 bases between them. The CDR3 sequence: CASSLAPRGALEKLFF. CDR3 coding DNA: TGTGCCAGCAGCTTAGCGCCGCGGGGGGCGCTTGAAAAACTGTTTTTT.

This sequence joins TRBV7-9 and TRBJ2-7; 8 bases map to TRBD1. Germline lookup yields CDR1 SEHNR and CDR2 FQNEAQ (reference sequence). The CDR3 runs to 14 residues. V lost 4 bases and J lost 5; bases outside the gene matches: 7. CDR3 DNA sequence: TGTGCCAGCAGCTCCGAGGGACAGGACAACGAGCAGTACTTC. As protein: CASSSEGQDNEQYF.

The table lists this clone with a few counts. V is TRBV12-5 and J is TRBJ2-1; possibly TRBD2 for D (6 bases). V was trimmed by 6 bases and J by 10 bases, leaving 16 bases between them. This CDR3 contains 13 residues. Germline V lookup: CDR1 LGHNT, CDR2 FRNRAP. CDR3 bases: TGTGCTAGTGGAGCTGATATAGCGGCAGAGCAGTTCTTC. It is translated as CASGADIAAEQFF.

The chain employs TRBV12-3 or TRBV12-4 and TRBJ1-1; a weak D match, TRBD1 (5 bases). Trimming pared 7 bases from V and 3 bases from J, leaving 12 bases between. This CDR3 comprises 13 residues. DNA of the CDR3: TGTGCCAGCATTCTCGGACACTACACTGAAGCTTTCTTT. Protein: CASILGHYTEAFF.

This clone has just a few counts. This chain joins TRBV27 and TRBJ1-1; TRBD1 matches 10 bases. This CDR3 comprises 17 residues. Germline CDR1 MNHEY, CDR2 SMNVEV (reference sequence). Trimming removed 4 bases from V and 3 bases from J; junction bases left unmatched: 11. Written as DNA, the CDR3 is TGTGCCAGCAGTTATCAGGGACAGGGGAGGGGATACACTGAAGCTTTCTTT. It codes for CASSYQGQGRGYTEAFF.

This chain links TRBV30 with TRBJ2-5; TRBD2 matches at 9 bases. This CDR3 has 16 residues. With V trimmed by 4 bases and J by 4 bases, 13 bases remained unmatched. Germline V lookup: CDR1 GTSNPN, CDR2 SVGIG (reference sequence). The CDR3 bases are TGTGCCTGGACGGGGGGGACTAGCAGGTTCCCAGAGACCCAGTACTTC. Protein: CAWTGGTSRFPETQYF.

The V call is TRBV21-1, the J call TRBJ1-2; the DNA was not used to check the table's D call, TRBD1. TRBV21-1 is classified as a pseudogene. The CDR3 has 16 residues. CDR3 sequence: CASSKVGAVPNYGYTF. DNA of the CDR3: TGTGCCAGCAGCAAAGTTGGGGCGGTGCCTAACTATGGCTACACCTTC.

This rearrangement joins TRBV7-6 to TRBJ1-3, with 11 bases fitting TRBD1. This CDR3 is built from 21 residues. Germline trimming cut 2 bases from V and 2 bases from J; bases unmatched to any gene: 17. From germline, CDR1 is SGHVS and CDR2 FNYEAQ. The CDR3 sequence: CASSLPFPGQGVRITGNTIYF. In nucleotides, the CDR3 is TGTGCCAGCAGCTTACCTTTTCCGGGACAGGGGGTTAGGATCACTGGAAACACCATATATTTT.

The CDR3 region is CASSVKAPGVSYNEQFF. CDR3 DNA sequence: TGTGCCAGCAGCGTAAAAGCCCCAGGGGTCTCCTACAATGAGCAGTTCTTC. The chain couples TRBV4-2 to TRBJ2-1; possible D gene TRBD1, 6 bases. Per the germline V gene, CDR1 is LGHNA and CDR2 is YNFKEQ. This CDR3 is 17 amino acids long. V gave up 5 bases and J gave up 0 bases, with 17 bases separating them.

The gene calls are TRBV19 and TRBJ2-6; TRBD1 might be the D (6 bases). Germline CDR1 LNHDA, CDR2 SQIVND (reference sequence). With 5 bases removed from V and 3 bases from J, the gap between germline ends came to 14 bases. The CDR3 extends over 16 amino acids. CDR3 sequence: CASSPPGANGANVLTF. CDR3 bases: TGTGCCAGTAGTCCACCAGGGGCAAATGGGGCCAACGTCCTGACTTTC.

This clone came up once. The chain combines TRBV20-1 with TRBJ1-1; possibly TRBD1 for D (6 bases). The ends were cut back, 3 bases at V and 5 bases at J, with 10 bases in the middle. The CDR3 covers 12 residues. Germline V lookup: CDR1 DFQATT, CDR2 SNEGSKA (reference sequence). CDR3 in DNA: TGCAGTGCTAGTTCGAGGGGGACTGAAGCTTTCTTT. Its translation is CSASSRGTEAFF.

As regards this clone: This same CDR3 is encoded by further DNA sequences in the sample. This sequence joins TRBV12-3 or TRBV12-4 and TRBJ2-3; D perhaps matches TRBD2 (5 bases). This CDR3 has 13 amino acids. With 3 bases removed from V and 3 bases from J, the gap between germline ends came to 7 bases. The DNA for the CDR3 is TGTGCCAGCAGTTTCGGCGGGACAGATACGCAGTATTTT. This gives the protein CASSFGGTDTQYF.

The chain has TRBV19 and TRBJ2-3; D perhaps matches TRBD2 (6 bases). Germline V lookup: CDR1 LNHDA, CDR2 SQIVND (reference sequence). This CDR3 has 15 amino acids. Trimming removed 10 bases from V and 0 bases from J, with 17 bases in between. The CDR3 loop reads CATSGTSRSTDTQYF. The CDR3 DNA reads as TGTGCCACTTCAGGGACTTCCAGAAGCACAGATACGCAGTATTTT.

The chain has TRBV12-5 and TRBJ2-3; D gene ambiguous. The CDR3 covers 12 residues. V was trimmed by 6 bases and J by 0 bases, leaving 4 bases between them. Germline loops: CDR1 LGHNT, CDR2 FRNRAP. The CDR3, as DNA: TGTGCTAGTGGGCTAAGCACAGATACGCAGTATTTT. Translated: CASGLSTDTQYF.

The CDR3 coding sequence is TGCGCCAGCAGCAAGGACAGAGTCCAAGAGACCCAGTACTTC. This codes for CASSKDRVQETQYF. V and J are TRBV5-1 and TRBJ2-5, with a weak D call TRBD1 (6 bases). V was cut by 4 bases and J by 1 base, with 11 bases left in between. Per germline, CDR1 SGHRS and CDR2 YFSETQ. The CDR3 is 14 residues long.

The CDR3 DNA sequence: TGTGCCTGGAGTACCCCTAGCGGGGGGGCGATTAGCACAGATACGCAGTATTTT. Encoded protein: CAWSTPSGGAISTDTQYF. The chain has TRBV30 and TRBJ2-3; 12 bases match TRBD2. Germline V CDR1 and CDR2: GTSNPN, SVGIG (reference sequence). With V trimmed by 2 bases and J by 0 bases, 9 bases remained unmatched. This CDR3 comprises 18 residues. Supplemented by reference TRBV30 and TRBJ2-3, the full variable domain reads SQTIHQWPATLVQPVGSPLSLECTVEGTSNPNLYWYRQAAGRGLQLLFYSVGIGQISSEVPQNLSASRPQDRQFILSSKKLLLSDSGFYLCAWSTPSGGAISTDTQYFGPGTRLTVL.

V gene TRBV7-9 combines with J gene TRBJ2-3; tentative D call: TRBD2 (5 bases). This CDR3 spans 16 amino acids. Germline V gives CDR1 SEHNR, CDR2 FQNEAQ (reference sequence). Between the trimmed V and J ends, which lost 6 bases and 4 bases, there was a span of 20 bases. CDR3 loop: CASRASRVLAPDTQYF. In DNA, the CDR3 is TGTGCCAGCAGGGCAAGTCGGGTCCTAGCCCCAGATACGCAGTATTTT.

CDR3 amino acids: CASRDRGGEKLFF. As DNA, the CDR3 is TGTGCCAGCAGAGACAGGGGGGGAGAAAAACTGTTTTTT. J is TRBJ1-4 and V is TRBV11-2; 9 bases are a match to TRBD1. This CDR3 spans 13 amino acids. The V gene end was trimmed by 6 bases and the J gene end by 8 bases; junction bases not matched to a gene: 4. Germline assignment: CDR1 SGHAT and CDR2 FQNNGV.

The chain carries TRBV12-3 or TRBV12-4 and TRBJ1-2; the match to TRBD1 covers 9 bases. V trimming: 5 bases; J trimming: 6 bases; junction bases outside the gene matches: 4. This CDR3 is built from 13 residues. CDR3 protein: CASSPQGAHGYTF. CDR3 bases: TGTGCCAGCAGTCCACAGGGGGCGCATGGCTACACCTTC.

The chain links TRBV2 to TRBJ1-5; 9 bases are shared with TRBD1. With V trimmed by 5 bases and J by 5 bases, 7 bases remained unmatched. In germline, CDR1 is SNHLY, CDR2 FYNNEI. The CDR3 extends over 15 amino acids. Written as DNA, the CDR3 is TGTGCCAGCAGTCTGGGACAGGGATCCCATCAGCCCCAGCATTTT. Translating gives CASSLGQGSHQPQHF. The entire variable domain, with the rest obtained from reference TRBV2 and TRBJ1-5, is as follows: EPEVTQTPSHQVTQMGQEVILRCVPISNHLYFYWYRQILGQKVEFLVSFYNNEISEKSEIFDDQFSVERPDGSNFTLKIRSTKLEDSAMYFCASSLGQGSHQPQHFGDGTRLSIL.

This sequence joins TRBV7-3 and TRBJ1-2, with 11 bases that match TRBD1. Germline-derived CDR1 and CDR2 are SGHTA and FQGTGA. The CDR3 is 16 amino acids. Losses at the gene ends were 4 bases for V and 7 bases for J; bases not matched to a gene: 11. The CDR3 spells CASSSSPGTGGLGYTF. The CDR3 DNA reads TGTGCCAGCAGCTCCTCCCCCGGGACAGGGGGGCTTGGCTACACCTTC.

The chain couples TRBV10-3 to TRBJ1-2; tentatively, D is TRBD1 (6 bases). The germline gives CDR1 ENHRY, CDR2 SYGVKD. Deletions cut 0 bases from V and 6 bases from J, with 11 bases between. CDR3 length: 14 amino acids. The CDR3 here is CAISESRQGNGYTF. The DNA for the CDR3 is TGTGCCATCAGTGAGTCGCGCCAGGGGAATGGCTACACCTTC.

The CDR3 sequence is CASSDAQETQYF. The CDR3 DNA reads TGTGCCAGCAGTGACGCGCAAGAGACCCAGTACTTC. The chain joins TRBV6-1 to TRBJ2-5; D call uncertain. Deletions cut 3 bases from V and 2 bases from J, with 4 bases between. Germline-derived CDR1 and CDR2 are MNHNS and SASEGT. CDR3 length: 12 residues.

This clone appeared a single time. The chain joins TRBV19 to TRBJ2-7; 8 bases are a match to TRBD1. This CDR3 region has 17 residues. V shed 3 bases, J shed 2 bases, and the junction held 12 bases outside the gene matches. Germline V gene data show CDR1 as LNHDA and CDR2 as SQIVND (reference sequence). The DNA of the CDR3 is TGTGCCAGTAGTATTCGGGCGGGACAGGACTATCCCTACGAGCAGTACTTC. It translates to CASSIRAGQDYPYEQYF.

The J gene is TRBJ1-6, the V gene TRBV28, with 9 bases fitting TRBD1. The CDR3 length is 14 residues. Germline V gene data show CDR1 as MDHEN and CDR2 as SYDVKM. After removal of 8 bases from V and 9 bases from J, the junction contained 8 bases not matched to a gene. The CDR3 DNA reads as TGTGCCAGCGGCGGACAGGGGTTTTTTTCACCCCTCCACTTT. Translating gives CASGGQGFFSPLHF.